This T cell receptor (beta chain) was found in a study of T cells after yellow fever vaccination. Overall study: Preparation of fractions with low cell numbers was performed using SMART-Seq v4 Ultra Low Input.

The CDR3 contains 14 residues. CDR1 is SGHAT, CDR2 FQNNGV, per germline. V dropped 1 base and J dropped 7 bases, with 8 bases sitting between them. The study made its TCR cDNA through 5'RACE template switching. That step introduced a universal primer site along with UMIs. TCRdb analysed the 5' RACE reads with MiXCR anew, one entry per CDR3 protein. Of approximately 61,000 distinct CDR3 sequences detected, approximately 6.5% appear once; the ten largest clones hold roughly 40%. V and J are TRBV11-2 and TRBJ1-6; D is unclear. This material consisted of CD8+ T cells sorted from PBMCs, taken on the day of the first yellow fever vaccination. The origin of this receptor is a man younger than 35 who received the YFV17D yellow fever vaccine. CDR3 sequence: CASSLVLVNSPLHF. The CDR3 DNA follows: TGTGCCAGCAGCTTAGTCCTTGTAAATTCACCCCTCCACTTT.